This T cell receptor beta chain came from a study of shared clonotypes between healthy human individuals. Findings of the study overall: It was only blood that was sampled, and tissue repertoires likely differ. Few donors restricted represented genetic and exposure-history diversity.

In the authors' workflow: Filtering differed since immunoSEQ provided only junctions, with no quality scores. Repertoires were generated with immunoSEQ multiplex PCR, while TCRdb's copy carries only in-frame clones and drops some. For V, J and clone size, that table is used; D and trimming come from the DNA. The sample records a few hundred thousand clones, roughly four fifths being singletons. Unsorted samples used roughly 90 million PBMCs for genomic DNA. There are 15 residues in the CDR3. Germline loops: CDR1 GTSNPN, CDR2 SVGIG (reference sequence). V was trimmed by 2 bases and J by 1 base, leaving 13 bases between them. Comment on this clone: The antigen is undetermined.

Sequencing was performed on PBMCs. V is TRBV30 and J is TRBJ2-3; no definite D call. This TCR derives from a woman aged 40-49 years in good health. Some clones in this sample may be carry-over from other donors' samples. CDR3 bases: TGTGCCTGGAGTACTGGGGATGGGGGCACAGATACGCAGTATTTT. It specifies CAWSTGDGGTDTQYF. Together with reference TRBV30 and TRBJ2-3, the CDR3 gives the full variable domain: SQTIHQWPATLVQPVGSPLSLECTVEGTSNPNLYWYRQAAGRGLQLLFYSVGIGQISSEVPQNLSASRPQDRQFILSSKKLLLSDSGFYLCAWSTGDGGTDTQYFGPGTRLTVL.